Below are 9 T cell receptor beta chains sequenced from a single sample in a study of T cell responses to AZD1222 COVID-19 vaccine. Some clones are missing from TCRdb's copy, which holds only in-frame ones; the method was immunoSEQ multiplex PCR. This sample has about 130,000 clones; about 89% occur once, and the top ten carry about 6%. Source: peripheral blood, taken on day 0 of AZD1222 vaccination. The receptor set was obtained from an adult in good health.

The chain couples TRBV4-1 to TRBJ1-1; TRBD1 matches 7 bases. The germline CDR1 and CDR2 sequences are MGHRA and YSYEKL. This CDR3 is 17 amino acids long. V trimming: 4 bases; J trimming: 7 bases; junction bases outside the gene matches: 18. The CDR3 sequence is CASSPLDRAIVGVEAFF. The DNA for the CDR3 is TGCGCCAGCAGCCCTTTAGACAGGGCTATAGTTGGCGTTGAAGCTTTCTTT.

V gene TRBV18 combines with J gene TRBJ2-7; D not certain. This CDR3 spans 14 amino acids. CDR1 is KGHSH and CDR2 is LQKENI in the germline V gene. Trimming stripped 3 bases from V and 2 bases from J, with 11 bases between. The CDR3 DNA sequence: TGTGCCAGCTCACCCCTGGGCAGACCCTACGAGCAGTACTTC. It encodes CASSPLGRPYEQYF.

The chain uses TRBV2 and TRBJ1-1, with no clear D. The V and J ends lost 10 bases and 0 bases respectively, with 12 bases between them. Germline V lookup: CDR1 SNHLY, CDR2 FYNNEI. The CDR3 runs to 13 residues. In nucleotides, the CDR3 is TGTGCCAAGTTGACGGGGTTGAACACTGAAGCTTTCTTT. This gives the protein CAKLTGLNTEAFF.

The CDR3 DNA sequence: TGCGCCAGCAGCCAAGGCATTGAGGAAGCTTTCTTT. Its protein product is CASSQGIEEAFF. This sequence joins TRBV4-1 and TRBJ1-1; D uncertain. CDR3 size: 12 residues. Trimming shortened V by 1 base and J by 8 bases, and 8 bases separated the two germline ends. The germline gives CDR1 MGHRA, CDR2 YSYEKL.

Only one count was recorded for this clone. The V and J genes are TRBV7-9 and TRBJ1-2; the match to TRBD1 covers 9 bases. Germline values: CDR1 SEHNR, CDR2 FQNEAQ (reference sequence). Unmatched junction bases numbered 10, after V lost 3 bases and J lost 8 bases. This CDR3 is built from 15 residues. The CDR3 DNA reads TGTGCCAGCAGCTTTTCATTCGGGACAGGGCTCGGCTACACCTTC. Its translation is CASSFSFGTGLGYTF.

The genes are TRBV27 and TRBJ1-1; tentatively, D is TRBD1 (5 bases). The germline V gene has CDR1 MNHEY and CDR2 SMNVEV (reference sequence). V was clipped by 9 bases and J by 5 bases, with 22 bases between them. CDR3 length: 15 amino acids. DNA for the CDR3: TGTGCCAGTTCCCGACCTGGGTGGGGGTTAACTGAAGCTTTCTTT. Its translation: CASSRPGWGLTEAFF.

This clone has a handful of counts. The genes are TRBV30 and TRBJ1-2, with 12 positions matching TRBD1. Unmatched junction bases numbered 15, after V lost 4 bases and J lost 6 bases. From germline, CDR1 is GTSNPN and CDR2 SVGIG (reference sequence). The CDR3 contains 17 residues. CDR3 nucleotide sequence: TGTGCCTGGACATCTGATCCGGGACAGGGGGCGCTAAATGGCTACACCTTC. Translated, it gives CAWTSDPGQGALNGYTF.

This clone was seen once. The V call is TRBV7-9, the J call TRBJ2-5; 7 nucleotides align to TRBD2. The CDR3 has 14 residues. Germline CDR1 SEHNR, CDR2 FQNEAQ (reference sequence). V lost 3 bases and J lost 2; bases outside the gene matches: 3. This chain's CDR3 is CASSFLGGQETQYF. CDR3 DNA: TGTGCCAGCAGCTTCCTCGGGGGGCAAGAGACCCAGTACTTC.

CDR3 bases: TGTGCCAGCTGTACGGGGGGCGCAAGAAACACCATATATTTT. Translating gives CASCTGGARNTIYF. The V and J genes are TRBV19 and TRBJ1-3; possible D gene TRBD1, 6 bases. The CDR3 consists of 14 residues. From germline, CDR1 is LNHDA and CDR2 SQIVND (reference sequence). Deletions cut 9 bases from V and 5 bases from J, with 17 bases between. The full variable domain, with the rest looked up from reference TRBV19 and TRBJ1-3, is DGGITQSPKYLFRKEGQNVTLSCEQNLNHDAMYWYRQDPGQGLRLIYYSQIVNDFQKGDIAEGYSVSREKKESFPLTVTSAQKNPTAFYLCASCTGGARNTIYFGEGSWLTVV.